These 32 T cell receptor beta chains share one sample of origin, sequenced in a study of blood T cell repertoires in COVID-19. This table comes from immunoSEQ multiplex PCR, and its TCRdb copy is limited to in-frame clones, with some not included. The table shows over 35,000 clones, with 85% to 90% occurring only once. The source material was peripheral blood. Receptor source: a man aged 60 to 69 with active or convalescent COVID-19.

This chain links TRBV28 with TRBJ1-4; TRBD1 is a possible D gene (5 bases). Germline CDR1 and CDR2: MDHEN and SYDVKM. This CDR3 region has 15 residues. V dropped 5 bases and J dropped 8 bases, with 18 bases sitting between them. CDR3 DNA: TGTGCCAGCAGTGAAGCGGGGGGGGAGCTCGAAAAACTGTTTTTT. Its protein is CASSEAGGELEKLFF. Full variable domain (rest looked up from reference TRBV28 and TRBJ1-4): DVKVTQSSRYLVKRTGEKVFLECVQDMDHENMFWYRQDPGLGLRLIYFSYDVKMKEKGDIPEGYSVSREKKERFSLILESASTNQTSMYLCASSEAGGELEKLFFGSGTQLSVL.

As concerns this clone: The same CDR3 also results from other DNA sequences found in this sample. This chain connects TRBV27 to TRBJ2-5, with 13 bases matching TRBD2. V lost 5 bases, J lost 2 bases, and 2 bases stayed unmatched. This CDR3 has 15 amino acids. The germline V gene has CDR1 MNHEY and CDR2 SMNVEV (reference sequence). The DNA for the CDR3 is TGTGCCAGCAGTCAACTAGCGGGAGGGCAAGAGACCCAGTACTTC. Translation: CASSQLAGGQETQYF.

This sequence joins TRBV5-1 and TRBJ1-2; 9 nucleotides match TRBD1. This CDR3 contains 14 residues. The ends lost 4 bases at V and 6 bases at J; junction bases unmatched: 7. Germline CDR1 reads SGHRS; CDR2 reads YFSETQ. CDR3 in DNA: TGCGCCAGCAGCATCTCGACAGGGGGAGATGGCTACACCTTC. Its protein product is CASSISTGGDGYTF. The complete variable domain, with remaining parts taken from reference TRBV5-1 and TRBJ1-2, reads KAGVTQTPRYLIKTRGQQVTLSCSPISGHRSVSWYQQTPGQGLQFLFEYFSETQRNKGNFPGRFSGRQFSNSRSEMNVSTLELGDSALYLCASSISTGGDGYTFGSGTRLTVV.

The CDR3 DNA sequence: TGCGCCAGCAGTGAGAAGGCAGGGGAACGAGAGACCCAGTACTTC. Translated: CASSEKAGERETQYF. J is TRBJ2-5 and V is TRBV10-1; D might be TRBD1 (6 bases). The germline V gene has CDR1 WNHNN and CDR2 SYGVQD (reference sequence). The germline V and J ends were trimmed by 2 bases and 4 bases, with 14 bases remaining between them. The CDR3 consists of 15 residues.

This chain links TRBV5-1 with TRBJ1-1; D perhaps matches TRBD1 (5 bases). Between the trimmed V and J ends, which lost 4 bases and 5 bases, there was a span of 21 bases. The CDR3 has 16 amino acids. Germline loops: CDR1 SGHRS, CDR2 YFSETQ. This CDR3 reads CASSPSRDPGRTEAFF. CDR3 nucleotides: TGCGCCAGCAGCCCATCAAGGGACCCAGGGAGGACTGAAGCTTTCTTT.

The V call is TRBV24-1, the J call TRBJ1-1; D not certain. V lost 2 bases and J lost 5, with 11 bases in between. The CDR3 covers 14 residues. Germline-derived CDR1 and CDR2 are KGHDR and SFDVKD. The CDR3 bases are TGTGCCACCAGTGATTCCCAGGATGGGACTGAAGCTTTCTTT. It specifies CATSDSQDGTEAFF.

The chain couples TRBV18 to TRBJ2-6; 9 nucleotides line up with TRBD2. V shed 0 bases, J shed 0 bases, and the junction held 3 bases outside the gene matches. Looked up from germline, CDR1 is KGHSH and CDR2 is LQKENI. This CDR3 contains 18 residues. In DNA, the CDR3 is TGTGCCAGCTCACCACCTAGCGGGGGCGTCTCTGGGGCCAACGTCCTGACTTTC. It is translated as CASSPPSGGVSGANVLTF.

V is TRBV7-2 and J is TRBJ1-4; 10 bases are a match to TRBD1. The CDR3 consists of 15 residues. Losses at the gene ends were 5 bases for V and 8 bases for J; bases not matched to a gene: 8. Germline V gene lookup returns CDR1 SGHTA and CDR2 FQGNSA. The CDR3 here is CASSMTGGAGEKLFF. CDR3 coding DNA: TGTGCCAGCAGCATGACAGGGGGCGCGGGCGAAAAACTGTTTTTT.

The chain uses TRBV29-1 and TRBJ2-3; no clear D. The CDR3 length is 13 residues. Trimming removed 3 bases at V and 4 bases at J, with 11 bases between. Germline V gene lookup returns CDR1 SQVTM and CDR2 ANQGSEA. For the CDR3, the DNA is TGCAGCGTTGACCAGAATCTGGCAGATACGCAGTATTTT. It codes for CSVDQNLADTQYF.

The chain recombines TRBV10-3 with TRBJ2-4; 11 positions agree with TRBD2. This CDR3 is built from 15 residues. V was pared by 5 bases and J by 4 bases, with 4 bases of the junction left unmatched. CDR1 and CDR2 (germline): ENHRY, SYGVKD. The CDR3 DNA reads TGTGCCATCAGTTCAGGGACTAGCGGAAAAAACATTCAGTACTTC. Residues: CAISSGTSGKNIQYF.

The rearrangement joins TRBV28 to TRBJ1-6, with 9 bases that match TRBD1. Germline values: CDR1 MDHEN, CDR2 SYDVKM. The V gene end was trimmed by 5 bases and the J gene end by 9 bases; junction bases not matched to a gene: 5. This CDR3 region has 14 residues. The chain's CDR3 is CASSPGQGRSPLHF. The DNA of the CDR3 is TGTGCCAGCAGTCCGGGACAGGGCCGTTCACCCCTCCACTTT.

The V call is TRBV3-1 (or the pseudogene TRBV3-2), the J call TRBJ1-3; no definite D call. Trimming cost V 6 bases and J 0 bases, with 9 bases left between them. CDR1 is LGHDT, CDR2 YNNKEL, per germline (reference sequence). The CDR3 extends over 14 amino acids. The CDR3 loop is CASRLANSGNTIYF. The CDR3 bases are TGTGCCAGCAGGTTAGCTAACTCTGGAAACACCATATATTTT.

The chain is built from TRBV19 and TRBJ1-3; no clear D. CDR3 size: 16 residues. The germline gives CDR1 LNHDA, CDR2 SQIVND (reference sequence). V was trimmed by 5 bases and J by 0 bases, leaving 14 bases between them. CDR3 residues: CASSGPQSHSGNTIYF. The DNA of the CDR3 is TGTGCCAGTAGTGGGCCCCAAAGTCACTCTGGAAACACCATATATTTT.

The chain has TRBV5-1 and TRBJ1-3, with D tentatively TRBD1 (5 bases). The V end lost 0 bases, the J end lost 3 bases, and 10 bases lay between the germline ends. Per germline, CDR1 SGHRS and CDR2 YFSETQ. This CDR3 spans 15 amino acids. As DNA, the CDR3 is TGCGCCAGCAGCTTGGAGCCGGGACTTGGAAACACCATATATTTT. Translated, it gives CASSLEPGLGNTIYF.

The chain uses TRBV4-3 and TRBJ2-7; D may be TRBD1 (5 bases). Trimming left V 1 base short and J 4 bases short, with 14 bases between. The CDR3 has 15 residues. Germline V gives CDR1 LGHNA, CDR2 YSLEER. The CDR3 nucleotides are TGCGCCAGCAGCCAAGGGGGCCTACTGGAGTACGAGCAGTACGTC. Its translation is CASSQGGLLEYEQYV.

The rearrangement links TRBV5-1 to TRBJ2-3; 10 nucleotides line up with TRBD2. This CDR3 region has 15 residues. Losses at the gene ends were 0 bases for V and 4 bases for J; bases not matched to a gene: 2. Germline CDR1 and CDR2: SGHRS and YFSETQ. DNA for the CDR3: TGCGCCAGCAGCTTGGATGGGACTAGCGCAGATACGCAGTATTTT. It is translated as CASSLDGTSADTQYF.

The rearrangement links TRBV18 to TRBJ1-1, with D possibly being TRBD1 (6 bases). The germline V gene encodes CDR1 KGHSH and CDR2 LQKENI. V was shortened by 4 bases and J by 1 base, with 7 bases between the two germline ends. This CDR3 spans 13 amino acids. The CDR3 DNA sequence: TGTGCCAGCTCACTACAGGGGAACACTGAAGCTTTCTTT. It is translated as CASSLQGNTEAFF.

The chain links TRBV9 to TRBJ2-1; TRBD2 matches at 8 bases. CDR3 length equals 15 residues. CDR1 and CDR2 (germline): SGDLS, YYNGEE. The J segment lost 5 bases and the V segment lost 4 bases, leaving 8 bases of the junction unmatched. The CDR3 is CASSPRLAPDNEQFF. The CDR3 DNA is TGTGCCAGCAGCCCCCGACTAGCGCCCGACAATGAGCAGTTCTTC.

The genes are TRBV6-6 and TRBJ2-1; 9 bases are a match to TRBD2. Trimming removed 2 bases from V and 6 bases from J; junction bases left unmatched: 8. Germline V gene lookup returns CDR1 MNHNY and CDR2 SVGAGI (reference sequence). The CDR3 length is 16 residues. In DNA form, the CDR3 reads TGTGCCAGCAGTTACGTCCGCGGGAGGGCCTCCAATGAGCAGTTCTTC. It translates to CASSYVRGRASNEQFF.

This chain uses TRBV5-4 with TRBJ2-3; 10 bases align to TRBD2. The length of the CDR3 is 15 residues. CDR1 SGHNT and CDR2 YYREEE come from the germline V gene (reference sequence). J was trimmed by 4 bases and V by 3 bases; bases with no gene match: 5. Here the CDR3 DNA reads TGTGCCAGCAGCTCCAGCGGGGGGGCCCCAGATACGCAGTATTTT. Amino acids: CASSSSGGAPDTQYF.

The table lists this clone with a count of one. V is TRBV10-3 and J is TRBJ1-5, with TRBD1 matching 7 bases. Germline-derived CDR1 and CDR2 are ENHRY and SYGVKD. This CDR3 is 14 amino acids long. V lost 3 bases to trimming and J lost 6 bases; unmatched junction nucleotides: 5. CDR3 residues: CAISDSGGLQPQHF. The DNA for the CDR3 is TGTGCCATCAGTGACTCAGGGGGGCTTCAGCCCCAGCATTTT.

The chain's CDR3 is CASSPGQGGSEKLFF. CDR3 in DNA: TGTGCCAGCAGCCCTGGACAGGGGGGGAGTGAAAAACTGTTTTTT. V and J are TRBV5-5 and TRBJ1-4, with TRBD1 identical over 10 bases. V lost 4 bases, J lost 7 bases, and 7 bases stayed unmatched. The CDR3 is 15 residues long. The germline V gene encodes CDR1 SGHKS and CDR2 YYEKEE (reference sequence).

The chain joins TRBV7-2 to TRBJ2-2; D is possibly TRBD1 (6 bases). The germline V gene encodes CDR1 SGHTA and CDR2 FQGNSA. Trimming removed 5 bases at V and 8 bases at J, with 24 bases between. CDR3 length: 17 residues. DNA of the CDR3: TGTGCCAGCAGCCTCACCCTCTACGACAGGTCAAGGGGGGAGCTGTTTTTT. It translates to CASSLTLYDRSRGELFF.

The rearrangement links TRBV5-4 to TRBJ2-5; a weak D match, TRBD2 (6 bases). The CDR3 extends over 17 amino acids. Trimming removed 0 bases from V and 7 bases from J, with 22 bases in between. Germline V CDR1 and CDR2: SGHNT, YYREEE (reference sequence). CDR3 coding DNA: TGTGCCAGCAGCTTGGAGCTCCTAGCGTCAAATAAGGGGACCCAGTACTTC. It yields the protein CASSLELLASNKGTQYF.

This rearrangement joins TRBV18 to TRBJ1-1; 8 bases fit TRBD1. Germline trimming cut 6 bases from V and 11 bases from J; bases unmatched to any gene: 14. Per germline, CDR1 KGHSH and CDR2 LQKENI. This CDR3 has 14 residues. The CDR3 loop is CASSADRGARTAFF. The CDR3 DNA is TGTGCCAGCTCGGCAGACAGGGGAGCACGAACGGCTTTCTTT.

The CDR3 bases are TGTGCCAGCAGTTATTCAGGCTACACTGAAGCTTTCTTT. Its translation is CASSYSGYTEAFF. The chain employs TRBV6-6 and TRBJ1-1; no clear D. V was clipped by 3 bases and J by 3 bases, with 8 bases between them. This CDR3 contains 13 residues. Germline V lookup: CDR1 MNHNY, CDR2 SVGAGI (reference sequence).

This chain uses TRBV6-2 or TRBV6-3 with TRBJ2-1; 15 bases are a match to TRBD2. J was trimmed by 7 bases and V by 2 bases; bases with no gene match: 12. The CDR3 totals 19 residues. Germline loops: CDR1 MNHEY, CDR2 SVGEGT. This CDR3 reads CASSYVGGGTSGRRNEQFF. DNA for the CDR3: TGTGCCAGCAGTTACGTTGGGGGGGGGACTAGCGGGAGGAGGAATGAGCAGTTCTTC.

This sequence joins TRBV5-1 and TRBJ2-1, with TRBD2 matching 10 bases. V lost 3 bases and J lost 5; bases outside the gene matches: 11. Germline V gives CDR1 SGHRS, CDR2 YFSETQ. This CDR3 spans 17 amino acids. CDR3: CASSYSIAGGGNNEQFF. The CDR3 DNA reads TGCGCCAGCAGCTACTCAATAGCGGGAGGCGGTAACAATGAGCAGTTCTTC.

V usage is TRBV19 and J usage is TRBJ1-5, with D perhaps matching TRBD1 (6 bases). CDR1 is LNHDA, CDR2 SQIVND, per germline (reference sequence). This CDR3 comprises 20 residues. V lost 7 bases and J 2 bases, leaving 30 bases between the germline ends. CDR3 in DNA: TGTGCCAGTACCCTCGCGAGTTCGGGACATATTTTTGGCGGCAATCAGCCCCAGCATTTT. It yields the protein CASTLASSGHIFGGNQPQHF.

The chain uses TRBV28 and TRBJ1-2; unclear D gene. V lost 2 bases, J lost 8 bases, and 12 bases lay in between. The CDR3 runs to 13 residues. Per the germline V gene, CDR1 is MDHEN and CDR2 is SYDVKM. The CDR3 loop is CASSLEGSNGYTF. CDR3 DNA: TGTGCCAGCAGTTTAGAGGGAAGTAACGGCTACACCTTC.

The V gene is TRBV6-5, the J gene TRBJ2-7; 7 bases are shared with TRBD2. V was clipped by 7 bases and J by 2 bases; unmatched bases: 8. CDR1 is MNHEY, CDR2 SVGAGI, per germline. This CDR3 spans 14 amino acids. Here the CDR3 reads CASNEGGSPYEQYV. Written as DNA, the CDR3 is TGTGCCAGCAACGAGGGCGGGAGCCCCTACGAGCAGTACGTC.

This rearrangement joins TRBV7-2 to TRBJ2-3, with TRBD1 matching over 7 bases. The CDR3 totals 15 residues. Germline trimming cut 0 bases from V and 3 bases from J; bases unmatched to any gene: 3. Germline assignment: CDR1 SGHTA and CDR2 FQGNSA. The CDR3 here is CASSLAGTATDTQYF. The CDR3 DNA reads TGTGCCAGCAGCTTAGCGGGGACAGCAACAGATACGCAGTATTTT.